The present T cell receptor beta chain was sequenced within a study of T-cell reconstitution after alpha-beta-depleted transplantation in children. V was trimmed by 3 bases and J by 2 bases, leaving 19 bases between them. This CDR3 has 18 amino acids. Germline CDR1 and CDR2: SGHAT and FQNNGV. Library preparation (for TCRbeta) was performed with unique molecular identifiers. TCRdb re-called the PCR reads with MiXCR, one entry per CDR3 protein. The table includes around 190,000 distinct CDR3 sequences, roughly 7.1% detected once. This clonotype was sampled from a boy aged 2 to 10 with acute lymphoblastic leukemia, due to receive a stem cell transplant. The chain combines TRBV11-2 with TRBJ1-4, with D unresolved. Sequenced here: PBMCs, sampled before TCRalphabeta/CD19-depleted stem cell transplant. The CDR3 spells CASSFYLALGSTNEKLFF. CDR3 nucleotides: TGTGCCAGCAGCTTTTATCTCGCCTTGGGGTCGACTAATGAAAAACTGTTTTTT.